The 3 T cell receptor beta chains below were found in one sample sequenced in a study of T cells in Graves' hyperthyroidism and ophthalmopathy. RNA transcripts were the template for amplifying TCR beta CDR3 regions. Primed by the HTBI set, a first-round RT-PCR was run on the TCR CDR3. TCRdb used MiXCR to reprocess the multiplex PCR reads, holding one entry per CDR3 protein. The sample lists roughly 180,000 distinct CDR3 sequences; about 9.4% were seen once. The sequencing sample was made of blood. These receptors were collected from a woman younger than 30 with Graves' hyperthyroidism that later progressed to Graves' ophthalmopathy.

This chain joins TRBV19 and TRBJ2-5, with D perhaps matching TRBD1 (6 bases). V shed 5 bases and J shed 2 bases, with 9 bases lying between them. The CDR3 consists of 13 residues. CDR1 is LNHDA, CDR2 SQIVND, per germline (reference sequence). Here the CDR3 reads CASSEQGQETQYF. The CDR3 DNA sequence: TGTGCCAGTAGTGAACAGGGACAAGAGACCCAGTACTTC.

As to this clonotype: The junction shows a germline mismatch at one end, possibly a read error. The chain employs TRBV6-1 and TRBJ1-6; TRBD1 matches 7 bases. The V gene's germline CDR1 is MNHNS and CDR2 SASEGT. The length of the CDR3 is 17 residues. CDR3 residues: CASSELGTVVYNSPLHF. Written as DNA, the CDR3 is TGTGCCAGTAGTGAATTGGGGACAGTGGTTTATAATTCACCCCTCCACTTT.

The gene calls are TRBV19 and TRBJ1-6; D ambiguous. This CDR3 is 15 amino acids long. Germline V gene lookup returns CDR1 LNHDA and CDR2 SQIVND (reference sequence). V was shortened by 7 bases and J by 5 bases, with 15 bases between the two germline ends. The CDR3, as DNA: TGTGCCAGTAATCCAGGTTACGGGGATAATTCACCCCTCCACTTT. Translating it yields CASNPGYGDNSPLHF.